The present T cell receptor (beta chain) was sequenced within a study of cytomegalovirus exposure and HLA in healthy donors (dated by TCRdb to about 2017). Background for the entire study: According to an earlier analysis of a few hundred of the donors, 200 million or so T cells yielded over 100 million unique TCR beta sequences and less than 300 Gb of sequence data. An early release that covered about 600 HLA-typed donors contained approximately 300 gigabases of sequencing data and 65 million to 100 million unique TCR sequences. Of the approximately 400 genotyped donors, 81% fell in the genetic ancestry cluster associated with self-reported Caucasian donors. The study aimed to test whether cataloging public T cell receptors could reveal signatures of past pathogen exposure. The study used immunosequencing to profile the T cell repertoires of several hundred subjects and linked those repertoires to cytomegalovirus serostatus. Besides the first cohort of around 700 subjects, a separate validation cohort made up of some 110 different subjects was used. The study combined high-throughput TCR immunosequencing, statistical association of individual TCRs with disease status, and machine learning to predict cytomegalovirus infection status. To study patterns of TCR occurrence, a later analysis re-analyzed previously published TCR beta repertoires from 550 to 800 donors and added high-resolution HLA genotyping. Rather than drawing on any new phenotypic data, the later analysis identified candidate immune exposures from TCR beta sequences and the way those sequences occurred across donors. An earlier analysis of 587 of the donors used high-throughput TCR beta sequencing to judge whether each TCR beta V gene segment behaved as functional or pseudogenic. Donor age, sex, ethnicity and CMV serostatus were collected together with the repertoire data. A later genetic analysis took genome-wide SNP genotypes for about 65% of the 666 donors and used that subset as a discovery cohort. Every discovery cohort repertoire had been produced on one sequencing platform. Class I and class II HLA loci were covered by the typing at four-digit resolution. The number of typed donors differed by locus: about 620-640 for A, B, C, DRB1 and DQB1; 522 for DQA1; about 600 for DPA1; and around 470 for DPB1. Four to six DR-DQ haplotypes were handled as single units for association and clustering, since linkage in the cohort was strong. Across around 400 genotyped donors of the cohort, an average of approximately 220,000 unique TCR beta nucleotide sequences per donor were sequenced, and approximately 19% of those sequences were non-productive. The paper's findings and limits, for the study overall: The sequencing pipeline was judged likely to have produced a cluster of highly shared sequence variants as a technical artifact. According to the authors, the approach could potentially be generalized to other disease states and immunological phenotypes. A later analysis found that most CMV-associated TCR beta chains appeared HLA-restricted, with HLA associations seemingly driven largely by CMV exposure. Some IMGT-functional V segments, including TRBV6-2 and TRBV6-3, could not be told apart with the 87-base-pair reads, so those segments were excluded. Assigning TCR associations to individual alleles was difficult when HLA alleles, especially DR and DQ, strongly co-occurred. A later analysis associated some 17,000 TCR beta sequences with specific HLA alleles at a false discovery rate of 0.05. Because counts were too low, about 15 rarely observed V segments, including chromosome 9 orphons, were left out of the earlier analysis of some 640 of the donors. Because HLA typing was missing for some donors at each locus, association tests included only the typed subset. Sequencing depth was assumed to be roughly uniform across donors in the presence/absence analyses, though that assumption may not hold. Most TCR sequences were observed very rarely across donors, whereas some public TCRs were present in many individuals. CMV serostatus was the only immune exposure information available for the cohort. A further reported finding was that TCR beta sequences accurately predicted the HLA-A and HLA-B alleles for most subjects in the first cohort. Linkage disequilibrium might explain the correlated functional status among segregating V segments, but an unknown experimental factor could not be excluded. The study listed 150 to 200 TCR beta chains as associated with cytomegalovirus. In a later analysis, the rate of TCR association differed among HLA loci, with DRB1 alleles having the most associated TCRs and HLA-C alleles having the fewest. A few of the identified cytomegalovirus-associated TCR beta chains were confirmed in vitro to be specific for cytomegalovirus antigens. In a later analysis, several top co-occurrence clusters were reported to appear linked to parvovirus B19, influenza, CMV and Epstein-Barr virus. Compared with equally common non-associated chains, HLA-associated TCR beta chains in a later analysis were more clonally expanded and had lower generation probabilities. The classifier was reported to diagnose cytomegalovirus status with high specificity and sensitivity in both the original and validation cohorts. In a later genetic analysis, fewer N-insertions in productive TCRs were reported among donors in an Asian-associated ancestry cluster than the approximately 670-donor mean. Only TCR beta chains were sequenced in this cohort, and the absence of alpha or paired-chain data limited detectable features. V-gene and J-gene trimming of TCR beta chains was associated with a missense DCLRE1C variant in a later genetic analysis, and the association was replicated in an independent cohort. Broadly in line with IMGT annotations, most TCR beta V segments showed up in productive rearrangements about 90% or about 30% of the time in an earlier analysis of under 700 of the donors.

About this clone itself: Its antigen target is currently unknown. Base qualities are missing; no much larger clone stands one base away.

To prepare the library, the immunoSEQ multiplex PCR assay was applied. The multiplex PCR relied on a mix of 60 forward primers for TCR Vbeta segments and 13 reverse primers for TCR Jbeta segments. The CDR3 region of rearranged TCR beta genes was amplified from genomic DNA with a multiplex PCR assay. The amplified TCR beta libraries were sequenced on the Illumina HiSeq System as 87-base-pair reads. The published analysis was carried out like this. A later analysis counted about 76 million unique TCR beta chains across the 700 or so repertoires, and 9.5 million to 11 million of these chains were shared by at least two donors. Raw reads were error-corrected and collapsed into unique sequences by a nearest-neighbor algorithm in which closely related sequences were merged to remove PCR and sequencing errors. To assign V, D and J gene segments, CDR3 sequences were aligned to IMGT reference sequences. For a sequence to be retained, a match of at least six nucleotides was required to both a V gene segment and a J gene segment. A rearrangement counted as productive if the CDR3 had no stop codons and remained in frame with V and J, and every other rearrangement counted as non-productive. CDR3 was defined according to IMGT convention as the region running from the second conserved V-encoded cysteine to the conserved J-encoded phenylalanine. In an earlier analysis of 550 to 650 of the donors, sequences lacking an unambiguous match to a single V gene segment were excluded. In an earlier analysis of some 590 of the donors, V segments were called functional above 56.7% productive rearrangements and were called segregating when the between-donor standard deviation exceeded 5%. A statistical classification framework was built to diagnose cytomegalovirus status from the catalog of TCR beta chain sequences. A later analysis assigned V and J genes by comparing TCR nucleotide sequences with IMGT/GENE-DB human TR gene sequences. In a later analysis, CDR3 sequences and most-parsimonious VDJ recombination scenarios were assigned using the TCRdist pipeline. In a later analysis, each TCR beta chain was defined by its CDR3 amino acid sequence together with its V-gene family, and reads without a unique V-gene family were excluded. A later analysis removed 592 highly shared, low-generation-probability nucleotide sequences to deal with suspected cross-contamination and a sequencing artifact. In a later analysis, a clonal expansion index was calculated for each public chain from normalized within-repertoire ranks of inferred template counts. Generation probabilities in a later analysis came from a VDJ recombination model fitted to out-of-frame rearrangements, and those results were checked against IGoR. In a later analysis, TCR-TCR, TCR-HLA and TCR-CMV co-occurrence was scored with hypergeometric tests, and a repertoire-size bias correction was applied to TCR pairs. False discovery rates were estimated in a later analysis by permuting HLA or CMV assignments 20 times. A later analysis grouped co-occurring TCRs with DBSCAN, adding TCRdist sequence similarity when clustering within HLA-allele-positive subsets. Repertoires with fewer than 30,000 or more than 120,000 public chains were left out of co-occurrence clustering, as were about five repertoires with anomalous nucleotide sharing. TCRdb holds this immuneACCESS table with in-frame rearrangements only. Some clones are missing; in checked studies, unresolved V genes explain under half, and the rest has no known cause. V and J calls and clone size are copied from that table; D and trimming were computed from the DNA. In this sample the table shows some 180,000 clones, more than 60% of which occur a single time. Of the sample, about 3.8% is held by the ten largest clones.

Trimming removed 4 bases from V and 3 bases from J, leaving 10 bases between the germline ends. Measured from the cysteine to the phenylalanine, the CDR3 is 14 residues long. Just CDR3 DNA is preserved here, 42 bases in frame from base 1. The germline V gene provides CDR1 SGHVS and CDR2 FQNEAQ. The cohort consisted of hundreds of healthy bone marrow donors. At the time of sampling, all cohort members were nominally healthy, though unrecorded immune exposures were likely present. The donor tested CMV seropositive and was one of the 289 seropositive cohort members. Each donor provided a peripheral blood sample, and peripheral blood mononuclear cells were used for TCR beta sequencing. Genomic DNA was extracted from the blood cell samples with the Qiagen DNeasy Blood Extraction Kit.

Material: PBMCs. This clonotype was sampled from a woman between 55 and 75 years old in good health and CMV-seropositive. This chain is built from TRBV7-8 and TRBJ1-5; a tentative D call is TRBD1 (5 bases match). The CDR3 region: CASSSRQFNQPQHF. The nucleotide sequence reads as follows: TGTGCCAGCAGCTCTCGACAGTTCAATCAGCCCCAGCATTTT.